The next 10 T cell receptor beta chains were all read from a single sample in a study of shared clonotypes between healthy human individuals. Generated by immunoSEQ multiplex PCR, the TCRdb table keeps only in-frame clones and is missing some. The profile shows some 1,100,000 clones, roughly 74% of them singletons. The source material was memory CD4+ T cells from PBMCs. Described subset: CD45RA-negative fraction. These receptors were collected from a man aged 18 to 35 in good health. Some clones in this sample may be carry-over from other donors' samples.

This clone occurred a few times. The rearrangement links TRBV14 to TRBJ2-3, with unresolved D. The CDR3 consists of 14 residues. Germline values: CDR1 SGHDN, CDR2 FVKESK. The V gene lost 5 bases and the J gene lost 1 base, with 10 bases spanning the gap. The CDR3 DNA reads TGTGCCAGCAGCTCCTTACTTGGCACAGATACGCAGTATTTT. It yields the protein CASSSLLGTDTQYF.

The chain links TRBV18 to TRBJ1-1; the D is unclear. The CDR3 extends over 16 amino acids. V lost 2 bases to trimming and J lost 6 bases, with 19 bases between them. CDR1 and CDR2 (germline): KGHSH, LQKENI. CDR3 protein: CASSPRSLGLFAEAFF. CDR3 nucleotides: TGTGCCAGCTCACCAAGGTCTCTAGGGTTGTTTGCTGAAGCTTTCTTT.

This clone was observed a few times. The chain has TRBV2 and TRBJ1-2, with TRBD1 matching over 11 bases. V shed 3 bases, J shed 5 bases, and the junction held 11 bases outside the gene matches. The CDR3 loop spans 17 amino acids. Germline CDR1 reads SNHLY; CDR2 reads FYNNEI. The CDR3 sequence: CASSEFGTGGSSYGYTF. CDR3 nucleotides: TGTGCCAGCAGTGAGTTTGGGACAGGGGGATCGAGTTATGGCTACACCTTC.

This clone appeared a few times. The CDR3 nucleotides read TGTGCCAGCTCAATGACAGGGGATGAGGACTATGGCTACACCTTC. Translated, it gives CASSMTGDEDYGYTF. The chain joins TRBV18 to TRBJ1-2, with 8 bases identical to TRBD1. Germline CDR1 KGHSH, CDR2 LQKENI. Losses at the gene ends were 5 bases for V and 3 bases for J; bases not matched to a gene: 8. This CDR3 contains 15 residues. Supplemented by reference TRBV18 and TRBJ1-2, the full variable domain reads NAGVMQNPRHLVRRRGQEARLRCSPMKGHSHVYWYRQLPEEGLKFMVYLQKENIIDESGMPKERFSAEFPKEGPSILRIQQVVRGDSAAYFCASSMTGDEDYGYTFGSGTRLTVV.

This chain links TRBV28 with TRBJ1-1; TRBD1 matches at 9 bases. From germline, CDR1 is MDHEN and CDR2 SYDVKM. CDR3 length equals 15 residues. The V segment lost 8 bases and the J segment 2 bases; nucleotides outside the gene matches: 9. The CDR3 bases are TGTGCCAGCGGAAGCCCGGGACAGGGAAACACTGAAGCTTTCTTT. It encodes CASGSPGQGNTEAFF.

The V call is TRBV18, the J call TRBJ1-1, with D unclear. The V gene's germline CDR1 is KGHSH and CDR2 LQKENI. This CDR3 has 13 amino acids. The V and J ends lost 3 bases and 5 bases respectively, with 10 bases between them. This chain's CDR3 is CASSPDVGTEAFF. CDR3 DNA: TGTGCCAGCTCACCCGATGTGGGAACTGAAGCTTTCTTT.

The J gene is TRBJ2-1, the V gene TRBV6-1; 13 nucleotides match TRBD2. This CDR3 is 21 amino acids long. Germline CDR1 and CDR2: MNHNS and SASEGT. J lost 0 bases, V lost 2 bases, and 13 bases had no gene match. The CDR3 nucleotides are TGTGCCAGCAGTGAACGCCAGACTAGCGGGAGGACCAGGAGCTCCTACAATGAGCAGTTCTTC. This translates into CASSERQTSGRTRSSYNEQFF.

The genes are TRBV6-6 and TRBJ1-1; no definite D call. The CDR3 covers 14 residues. Trimming shortened V by 6 bases and J by 0 bases, and 11 bases separated the two germline ends. CDR1 and CDR2 (germline): MNHNY, SVGAGI (reference sequence). CDR3 residues: CASSRPHMNTEAFF. The DNA of the CDR3 is TGTGCCAGCAGCCGACCGCACATGAACACTGAAGCTTTCTTT.

This sequence joins TRBV28 and TRBJ1-1; TRBD1 matches 8 bases. Unmatched junction bases numbered 0, after V lost 3 bases and J lost 0 bases. Germline CDR1 reads MDHEN; CDR2 reads SYDVKM. CDR3 size: 14 residues. CDR3 region: CASSLGQVNTEAFF. The CDR3 DNA sequence: TGTGCCAGCAGTTTGGGACAGGTGAACACTGAAGCTTTCTTT.

CDR3 coding DNA: TGTGCCAGCAGTTTCGCAGGGGCCATCGACGAGCAGTACTTC. Translation gives CASSFAGAIDEQYF. The chain carries TRBV28 and TRBJ2-7; D perhaps matches TRBD1 (6 bases). This CDR3 spans 14 amino acids. V was clipped by 3 bases and J by 5 bases, with 14 bases between them. CDR1 and CDR2 (germline): MDHEN, SYDVKM.